This TCR beta chain originates from a study of CD8 T cells in Susac syndrome. The CDR3 is 15 residues long. The V gene end was trimmed by 6 bases and the J gene end by 0 bases; junction bases not matched to a gene: 7. The germline V gene has CDR1 SQVTM and CDR2 ANQGSEA. Reverse transcription of roughly 0.45 to 1 ug RNA used random hexamers. MiXCR, run by TCRdb on the immunoSEQ multiplex PCR reads, gives a single entry per CDR3 protein. The sample yields 150,000 to 190,000 distinct CDR3 sequences, 85% to 95% seen once. The TCR originated in a human donor with Susac syndrome. The chain combines TRBV29-1 with TRBJ2-2, with 7 nucleotides matching TRBD1. Input material: CD4+ T cells from PBMCs. The DNA for the CDR3 is TGCAGCGTAATGACAGGGATCTCGAACACCGGGGAGCTGTTTTTT. Translated, it gives CSVMTGISNTGELFF.